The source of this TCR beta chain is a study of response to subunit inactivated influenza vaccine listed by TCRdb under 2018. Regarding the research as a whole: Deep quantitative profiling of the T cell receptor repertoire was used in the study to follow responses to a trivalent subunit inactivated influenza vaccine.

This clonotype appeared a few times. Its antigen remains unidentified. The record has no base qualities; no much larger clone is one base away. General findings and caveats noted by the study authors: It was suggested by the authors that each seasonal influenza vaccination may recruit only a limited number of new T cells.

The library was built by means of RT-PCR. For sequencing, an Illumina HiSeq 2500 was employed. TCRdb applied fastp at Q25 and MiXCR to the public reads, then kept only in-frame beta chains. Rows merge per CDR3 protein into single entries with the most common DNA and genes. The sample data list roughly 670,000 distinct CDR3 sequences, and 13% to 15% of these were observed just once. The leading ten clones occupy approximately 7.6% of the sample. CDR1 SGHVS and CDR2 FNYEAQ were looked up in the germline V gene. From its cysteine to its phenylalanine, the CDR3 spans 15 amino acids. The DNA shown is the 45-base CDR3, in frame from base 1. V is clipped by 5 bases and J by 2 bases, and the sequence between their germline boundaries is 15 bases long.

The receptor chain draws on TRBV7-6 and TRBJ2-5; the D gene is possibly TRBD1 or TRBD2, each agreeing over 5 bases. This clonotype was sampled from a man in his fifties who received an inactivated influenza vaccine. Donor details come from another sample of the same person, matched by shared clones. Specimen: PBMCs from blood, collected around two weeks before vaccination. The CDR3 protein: CASSRWGSLQETQYF. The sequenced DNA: TGTGCCAGCAGCAGATGGGGGTCACTTCAAGAGACCCAGTACTTC.